This passage covers 17 T cell receptor beta chains from one sample sequenced in a study of T cells in Graves' hyperthyroidism and ophthalmopathy. Template material for amplifying TCR beta CDR3 regions consisted of RNA transcripts. The TCR CDR3 was amplified in a first-round RT-PCR using the HTBI primer set. TCRdb called the multiplex PCR reads again in MiXCR, with one record for every CDR3 protein. The sample shows more than 350,000 distinct CDR3 sequences, 12% to 15% of them seen only once. The sequenced material came from blood. These receptors all stem from a woman in her sixties with Graves' ophthalmopathy.

The table lists this clonotype with many counts. V usage is TRBV28 and J usage is TRBJ1-5; TRBD1 agrees at 9 bases. The CDR3 is 20 residues long. Germline CDR1 reads MDHEN; CDR2 reads SYDVKM. Trimming cost V 5 bases and J 1 base; bases outside gene matches: 18. The CDR3 loop is CASSPWAGQGPPWSNQPQHF. The CDR3 DNA reads TGTGCCAGCAGTCCTTGGGCGGGACAGGGTCCCCCATGGAGCAATCAGCCCCAGCATTTT.

Notes on this clonotype: The junction shows a germline mismatch at one end, possibly a read error. The chain joins TRBV12-3 or TRBV12-4 to TRBJ1-1, with D perhaps matching TRBD1 (6 bases). CDR3 length: 12 amino acids. CDR3 coding DNA: TGTGCCAGCAGCATTCACAGGGATGAAGCTTCCTTT. Translated: CASSIHRDEASF.

The chain is built from TRBV29-1 and TRBJ2-1; D unclear. V was cut by 7 bases and J by 3 bases, with 10 bases left in between. The CDR3 has 12 amino acids. Germline V gene sequence: CDR1 SQVTM, CDR2 ANQGSEA. CDR3 protein: CSANLVYNEQFF. The CDR3 DNA is TGCAGCGCCAACCTAGTCTACAATGAGCAGTTCTTC.

This chain connects TRBV9 to TRBJ2-2; D unresolved. This CDR3 is built from 15 residues. Germline loops: CDR1 SGDLS, CDR2 YYNGEE. Between the trimmed V and J ends, which lost 0 bases and 1 base, there was a span of 7 bases. DNA for the CDR3: TGTGCCAGCAGCGTAGTTGAGCAGAACACCGGGGAGCTGTTTTTT. It codes for CASSVVEQNTGELFF.

The J gene is TRBJ1-5, the V gene TRBV18, with 7 nucleotides matching TRBD1. CDR3 length: 13 amino acids. V trimming: 4 bases; J trimming: 6 bases; junction bases outside the gene matches: 3. The germline gives CDR1 KGHSH, CDR2 LQKENI. This CDR3 is CASSQGAGQPQHF. The CDR3 region has the DNA TGTGCCAGCTCACAGGGGGCCGGTCAGCCCCAGCATTTT.

This clonotype showed up many times. CDR3 amino acids: CAWSVSHQETQYF. In nucleotides, the CDR3 is TGTGCCTGGAGTGTCTCCCACCAAGAGACCCAGTACTTC. The chain has TRBV30 and TRBJ2-5; D ambiguous. The CDR3 is 13 residues long. V lost 0 bases, J lost 0 bases, and 5 bases lay in between. The germline V gene has CDR1 GTSNPN and CDR2 SVGIG (reference sequence).

In this sample, this clonotype turned up a few times. The chain has TRBV4-1 and TRBJ1-6; the D gene is possibly TRBD1 (5 bases). Germline CDR1 reads MGHRA; CDR2 reads YSYEKL. The CDR3 has 16 amino acids. V shed 0 bases and J shed 8 bases, with 14 bases lying between them. CDR3 sequence: CASSQDQGFGHSPLHF. In DNA form, the CDR3 reads TGCGCCAGCAGCCAAGATCAGGGATTCGGGCATTCACCCCTCCACTTT.

The chain joins TRBV19 to TRBJ2-7, with a possible D match to TRBD2 (6 bases). Between the trimmed V and J ends, which lost 2 bases and 3 bases, there was a span of 11 bases. The CDR3 length is 14 residues. Per germline, CDR1 LNHDA and CDR2 SQIVND (reference sequence). The CDR3 DNA is TGTGCCAGTAGTATACGGAGGGAAGGCTACGAGCAGTACTTC. Translated, it gives CASSIRREGYEQYF.

This clonotype was detected ten times or more. This chain links TRBV7-2 with TRBJ2-7, with a weak D call TRBD1 (6 bases). This CDR3 is built from 13 residues. CDR1 is SGHTA, CDR2 FQGNSA, per germline. The V gene lost 5 bases and the J gene lost 6 bases, with 14 bases spanning the gap. CDR3 bases: TGTGCCAGCAGCACCCGGACAGTTGGCGAGCAGTACTTC. Amino acids: CASSTRTVGEQYF.

This clonotype has at least ten counts. The rearrangement joins TRBV28 to TRBJ1-4; D might be TRBD1 (6 bases). CDR1 is MDHEN and CDR2 is SYDVKM in the germline V gene. V was cut by 6 bases and J by 4 bases, with 9 bases left in between. The CDR3 is 13 residues long. The CDR3 DNA reads as TGTGCCAGCAGACGGACAGTTAATGAAAAACTGTTTTTT. Amino acid sequence: CASRRTVNEKLFF.

This clonotype was seen repeatedly, ten times or more. The genes are TRBV28 and TRBJ1-4; D unresolved. CDR1 and CDR2 (germline): MDHEN, SYDVKM. This CDR3 is 17 amino acids long. V lost 3 bases and J lost 8, with 22 bases in between. CDR3 bases: TGTGCCAGCAGTTTCCGTTGGACGGAGCCCATGGGGGAAAAACTGTTTTTT. Its protein is CASSFRWTEPMGEKLFF. The complete variable domain, with remaining parts taken from reference TRBV28 and TRBJ1-4, reads DVKVTQSSRYLVKRTGEKVFLECVQDMDHENMFWYRQDPGLGLRLIYFSYDVKMKEKGDIPEGYSVSREKKERFSLILESASTNQTSMYLCASSFRWTEPMGEKLFFGSGTQLSVL.

This clonotype has a count of ten or more. The chain employs TRBV29-1 and TRBJ2-1, with 9 positions matching TRBD1. CDR1 SQVTM and CDR2 ANQGSEA come from the germline V gene. The CDR3 contains 12 residues. Trimming cost V 4 bases and J 8 bases; bases outside gene matches: 3. CDR3 loop: CSVGQGVDEQFF. CDR3 nucleotide sequence: TGCAGCGTTGGACAGGGGGTCGATGAGCAGTTCTTC.

This clonotype was counted ten times or more. The chain recombines TRBV12-3 or TRBV12-4 with TRBJ2-2; the match to TRBD2 covers 9 bases. Trimming at V came to 5 bases and at J to 1 base, leaving 5 bases not matched to a gene. The CDR3 loop spans 16 amino acids. For the CDR3, the DNA is TGTGCCAGCAGTCCCAGACTAGCGGTGAACACCGGGGAGCTGTTTTTT. It is translated as CASSPRLAVNTGELFF.

This clonotype was counted a single time. The V and J genes are TRBV29-1 and TRBJ2-2; no reliable D call. With 4 bases removed from V and 7 bases from J, the gap between germline ends came to 10 bases. CDR1 and CDR2 (germline): SQVTM, ANQGSEA. The CDR3 is 12 residues long. This chain's CDR3 is CSVVGENGELFF. The CDR3 nucleotides are TGCAGCGTTGTCGGTGAAAACGGGGAGCTGTTTTTT.

This clonotype has a count of ten or more. The genes are TRBV2 and TRBJ2-7; D is undetermined. The CDR3 length is 14 residues. The ends were cut back, 7 bases at V and 2 bases at J, with 15 bases in the middle. Germline assignment: CDR1 SNHLY and CDR2 FYNNEI. The CDR3 DNA is TGTGCCAGCAACGTGCGGACGTATACCTACGAGCAGTACTTC. It is translated as CASNVRTYTYEQYF.

The chain has TRBV11-3 and TRBJ1-5, with D tentatively TRBD1 (6 bases). Germline-derived CDR1 and CDR2 are SGHNT and YENEEA. V lost 5 bases and J 4 bases, leaving 18 bases between the germline ends. This CDR3 has 16 residues. The CDR3: CASSQSSGDKNQPQHF. In DNA, the CDR3 is TGTGCCAGCAGCCAGTCCTCAGGGGACAAAAATCAGCCCCAGCATTTT. Together with reference TRBV11-3 and TRBJ1-5, the CDR3 gives the full variable domain: EAGVVQSPRYKIIEKKQPVAFWCNPISGHNTLYWYLQNLGQGPELLIRYENEEAVDDSQLPKDRFSAERLKGVDSTLKIQPAELGDSAVYLCASSQSSGDKNQPQHFGDGTRLSIL.

This clonotype was detected many times. CDR3 nucleotides: TGTGCCTGGAGTGTCGGCGGGAGAACGGGCGAGCAGTACTTC. As protein: CAWSVGGRTGEQYF. This chain links TRBV30 with TRBJ2-7; 7 bases align to TRBD2. The germline gives CDR1 GTSNPN, CDR2 SVGIG (reference sequence). The V segment lost 0 bases and the J segment 6 bases; nucleotides outside the gene matches: 8. The CDR3 extends over 14 amino acids.